Listed below are T cell receptor beta chains from one sample, sequenced in a study of T cells after yellow fever vaccination. A single record per CDR3 protein comes from TCRdb applying MiXCR to the 5' RACE reads. The data hold under 50,000 distinct CDR3 sequences, with approximately 6.3% observed a single time. The input for sequencing was PBMCs, either bulk or a sorted T-cell subset (CD4+, CD8+, memory, or dextramer-sorted; not recorded which), taken 45 days after the yellow fever booster vaccination. Receptors were obtained from a man between 25 and 39 years old who received the YFV17D yellow fever vaccine. CDR3s include the opening cysteine and the closing phenylalanine or tryptophan. The order of the fields is V gene, clone size, D gene, J gene, CDR3 DNA, CDR3 protein. A D gene is named only where the DNA matches it firmly. Expanded clones are given a class, and other clones once, few, many or no size at all.

V gene: TRBV29-1
clone size: many
D gene: NA
J gene: TRBJ2-7
CDR3 DNA: TGCAGCGCGGGACTTCGTTCCTACGAGCAGTACTTC
CDR3 protein: CSAGLRSYEQYF

V gene: TRBV20-1
clone size: few
D gene: TRBD2
J gene: TRBJ2-7
CDR3 DNA: TGCAGTGCTAGTCCTAGCGGGAGCTCCTACGAGCAGTACTTC
CDR3 protein: CSASPSGSSYEQYF

V gene: TRBV29-1
clone size: many
D gene: TRBD2
J gene: TRBJ2-7
CDR3 DNA: TGCAGCGTTAAAAAGACCGGGACTAGCGCTTACTACGAGCAGTACTTC
CDR3 protein: CSVKKTGTSAYYEQYF

V gene: TRBV10-3
clone size: few
D gene: TRBD2
J gene: TRBJ2-1
CDR3 DNA: TGTGCCACCGAAGGGACTAGCGGCCAACGTAGGCAGTTCTTC
CDR3 protein: CATEGTSGQRRQFF

V gene: TRBV20-1
clone size: many
D gene: NA
J gene: TRBJ2-4
CDR3 DNA: TGCAGTGCTAGTTTCCCAGCGGGAGCCAAAAACATTCAGTACTTC
CDR3 protein: CSASFPAGAKNIQYF

V gene: TRBV15
clone size: many
D gene: NA
J gene: TRBJ2-7
CDR3 DNA: TGTGCCACCAGCAGAGTGCGGAGCTCCTACGAGCAGTACTTC
CDR3 protein: CATSRVRSSYEQYF

V gene: TRBV7-6
clone size: many
D gene: TRBD1
J gene: TRBJ2-7
CDR3 DNA: TGTGCCAGCAGCTTAGACGACAGGGCCTACGAGCAGTACTTC
CDR3 protein: CASSLDDRAYEQYF

V gene: TRBV4-3
clone size: NA
D gene: TRBD2
J gene: TRBJ2-1
CDR3 DNA: TGCGCCAGCAGCCAACAACGGACTAGCGGACTACACAATGAGCAGTTCTTC
CDR3 protein: CASSQQRTSGLHNEQFF

V gene: TRBV7-2
clone size: NA
D gene: TRBD2
J gene: TRBJ2-7
CDR3 DNA: TGTGCCAGCAGCTTCGGGGGGGCCAAATACGAGCAGTACTTC
CDR3 protein: CASSFGGAKYEQYF

V gene: TRBV27
clone size: many
D gene: NA
J gene: TRBJ2-7
CDR3 DNA: TGTGCCAGCAGTTTATCGACTGCCTCCTACGAGCAGTACTTC
CDR3 protein: CASSLSTASYEQYF

V gene: TRBV3-1
clone size: few
D gene: TRBD2
J gene: TRBJ2-7
CDR3 DNA: TGTGCCAGCAGCCTTGGGCTGCAGCGGGAGTTCTTC
CDR3 protein: CASSLGLQREFF

V gene: TRBV12-3/TRBV12-4
clone size: many
D gene: TRBD2
J gene: TRBJ2-1
CDR3 DNA: TGTGCCAGCAGCCCCCCCGGGACTAGCATTTATGAGCAGTTCTTC
CDR3 protein: CASSPPGTSIYEQFF

V gene: TRBV5-1
clone size: many
D gene: NA
J gene: TRBJ1-1
CDR3 DNA: TGCGCCAGCAGCCCGAGGGAGGGCTTGAACACTGAAGCTTTCTTT
CDR3 protein: CASSPREGLNTEAFF

V gene: TRBV3-1
clone size: NA
D gene: NA
J gene: TRBJ2-7
CDR3 DNA: TGTGCCAGCAGCCAAGCCGGATGCTACGAGCAGTACTTC
CDR3 protein: CASSQAGCYEQYF

V gene: TRBV18
clone size: few
D gene: TRBD1
J gene: TRBJ1-1
CDR3 DNA: TGTGCCAGCTCACCGGGACAGAGGAACACTGAAGCTTTCTTT
CDR3 protein: CASSPGQRNTEAFF

V gene: TRBV7-6
clone size: medium-sized
D gene: NA
J gene: TRBJ2-7
CDR3 DNA: TGTGCCAGCAGCTTTTCAGGGGATTCCTACGAGCAGTACTTC
CDR3 protein: CASSFSGDSYEQYF

V gene: TRBV4-3
clone size: few
D gene: TRBD2
J gene: TRBJ2-3
CDR3 DNA: TGCGCCAGCAGCCAAGATAAAGGACTAGCGGGATCTACGCAGTATTTT
CDR3 protein: CASSQDKGLAGSTQYF

V gene: TRBV20-1
clone size: few
D gene: NA
J gene: TRBJ2-5
CDR3 DNA: TGCAGTGCTCCTCGAACAGGTTTTCAAGAGACCCAGTACTTC
CDR3 protein: CSAPRTGFQETQYF

V gene: TRBV30
clone size: few
D gene: TRBD2
J gene: TRBJ2-1
CDR3 DNA: TGTGCCTTTAGTAGGAGCGGGAGCTACAATGAGCAGTTCTTC
CDR3 protein: CAFSRSGSYNEQFF

V gene: TRBV7-9
clone size: few
D gene: NA
J gene: TRBJ1-2
CDR3 DNA: TGTGCCAGCAGCCCCTTAGACAGGACTAACTATGGCTACACCTTC
CDR3 protein: CASSPLDRTNYGYTF

V gene: TRBV3-1
clone size: many
D gene: TRBD1
J gene: TRBJ1-1
CDR3 DNA: TGTGCCAGCAGCCCCTACAGGGGACTGAACACTGAAGCTTTCTTT
CDR3 protein: CASSPYRGLNTEAFF

V gene: TRBV27
clone size: many
D gene: NA
J gene: TRBJ1-2
CDR3 DNA: TGTGCCAGCAGCTGGCAGAGAAACTATGGCTACACCTTC
CDR3 protein: CASSWQRNYGYTF

V gene: TRBV28
clone size: NA
D gene: NA
J gene: TRBJ2-1
CDR3 DNA: TGTGCCAGCAGTTTGGGGTGGGGACCCCTGAGGGGACAGTTCTTC
CDR3 protein: CASSLGWGPLRGQFF

V gene: TRBV5-1
clone size: many
D gene: TRBD1
J gene: TRBJ2-1
CDR3 DNA: TGCGCCAGCAGCTTGACAGGGGAGTACTACAATGAGCAGTTCTTC
CDR3 protein: CASSLTGEYYNEQFF

V gene: TRBV6-5
clone size: many
D gene: TRBD1
J gene: TRBJ1-2
CDR3 DNA: TGTGCCAGCAGACCAAACAGGGGTTCGGCTAACTATGGCTACACCTTC
CDR3 protein: CASRPNRGSANYGYTF

V gene: TRBV5-1
clone size: many
D gene: NA
J gene: TRBJ2-3
CDR3 DNA: TGCGCCAGCAGCTTGGGCCCCCTGGGAACAGATACGCAGTATTTT
CDR3 protein: CASSLGPLGTDTQYF

V gene: TRBV20-1
clone size: NA
D gene: TRBD2
J gene: TRBJ2-2
CDR3 DNA: TGCTCAAGCGGGAGAAGCACCGGGGAGCTGTTTTTT
CDR3 protein: CSSGRSTGELFF

V gene: TRBV7-2
clone size: NA
D gene: TRBD2
J gene: TRBJ2-5
CDR3 DNA: TGTGCCAGCAGCTTAGTAGCAGGCGGGGGGCGGAAGACCCAGTACTTC
CDR3 protein: CASSLVAGGGRKTQYF

V gene: TRBV30
clone size: NA
D gene: NA
J gene: TRBJ1-1
CDR3 DNA: TGTGCCTGGAGTCCCCAGGCGAACACTGAAGCTTTCTTT
CDR3 protein: CAWSPQANTEAFF